The next 21 T cell receptor beta chains were all read from a single sample in a study of graft-versus-host responses after intestinal transplantation. The table came from immunoSEQ multiplex PCR; TCRdb's copy has only in-frame clones and leaves some out. The sample shows approximately 8,700 clones, around 33% of them seen only once. Here the sequenced sample was alloreactive CD4+ T cells from a mixed lymphocyte reaction culture, taken before intestinal transplant. Subset meaning: CFSE-low proliferating T cells sorted from roughly 6-day pre-transplant mixed lymphocyte reaction (GvH or HvG direction). These receptors all stem from a human patient who received an intestinal transplant.

The chain couples TRBV6-4 to TRBJ2-1; TRBD2 might be the D (6 bases). V was trimmed by 2 bases and J by 9 bases, leaving 14 bases between them. This CDR3 comprises 14 residues. CDR1 is MRHNA and CDR2 is SNTAGT in the germline V gene. The CDR3 bases are TGTGCCAGCAGTGACCCCCGACGGGGAGGTGAGCAGTTCTTC. It specifies CASSDPRRGGEQFF.

The chain combines TRBV7-2 with TRBJ2-3; TRBD1 agrees at 7 bases. The CDR3 contains 16 residues. CDR1 and CDR2 (germline): SGHTA, FQGNSA. V was pared by 10 bases and J by 0 bases, with 13 bases of the junction left unmatched. The CDR3 sequence: CATIPDRKSSTDTQYF. CDR3 in DNA: TGTGCCACGATTCCGGACAGGAAATCAAGCACAGATACGCAGTATTTT.

This sequence joins TRBV28 and TRBJ2-2; D ambiguous. The CDR3 runs to 16 residues. V dropped 0 bases and J dropped 0 bases, with 8 bases sitting between them. From germline, CDR1 is MDHEN and CDR2 SYDVKM. The DNA for the CDR3 is TGTGCCAGCAGTTTATGGACTCTATCGAACACCGGGGAGCTGTTTTTT. Amino acid sequence: CASSLWTLSNTGELFF.

There are a few counts of this clone. The rearrangement links TRBV6-5 to TRBJ2-7, with D tentatively TRBD1 (6 bases). CDR3 length equals 13 residues. Germline CDR1 and CDR2: MNHEY and SVGAGI. V lost 6 bases and J lost 5, with 14 bases in between. DNA for the CDR3: TGTGCCAGCAGATACGACAGGCCCCACGAGCAGTACTTC. Amino acid sequence: CASRYDRPHEQYF.

This clone counts as medium-sized. This rearrangement joins TRBV27 to TRBJ1-4; D unclear. With 4 bases removed from V and 0 bases from J, the gap between germline ends came to 9 bases. In germline, CDR1 is MNHEY, CDR2 SMNVEV (reference sequence). The CDR3 consists of 15 residues. The DNA of the CDR3 is TGTGCCAGCAGTTACAGTTATGCAACTAATGAAAAACTGTTTTTT. It specifies CASSYSYATNEKLFF. The full variable domain, completed using reference TRBV27 and TRBJ1-4, is EAQVTQNPRYLITVTGKKLTVTCSQNMNHEYMSWYRQDPGLGLRQIYYSMNVEVTDKGDVPEGYKVSRKEKRNFPLILESPSPNQTSLYFCASSYSYATNEKLFFGSGTQLSVL.

The chain recombines TRBV27 with TRBJ1-5, with D perhaps matching TRBD1 (5 bases). Germline assignment: CDR1 MNHEY and CDR2 SMNVEV (reference sequence). CDR3 length equals 14 residues. V lost 5 bases and J lost 2, with 10 bases in between. CDR3 sequence: CASSVGAGNQPQHF. The CDR3 region has the DNA TGTGCCAGCAGTGTAGGGGCAGGCAATCAGCCCCAGCATTTT.

This chain joins TRBV10-3 and TRBJ2-5; 8 bases agree with TRBD2. This CDR3 contains 14 residues. Germline V CDR1 and CDR2: ENHRY, SYGVKD. Germline trimming cut 5 bases from V and 3 bases from J; bases unmatched to any gene: 5. The CDR3 region is CAISLTSGKETQYF. DNA for the CDR3: TGTGCCATCAGTCTAACTAGCGGCAAAGAGACCCAGTACTTC.

The rearrangement links TRBV4-1 to TRBJ1-1, with D unclear. The CDR3 contains 14 residues. Germline values: CDR1 MGHRA, CDR2 YSYEKL. V lost 7 bases and J 6 bases, leaving 18 bases between the germline ends. Here the CDR3 DNA reads TGCGCCAGCAAACGCACGCTCGGGTGGGCTGAAGCTTTCTTT. It encodes CASKRTLGWAEAFF.

The table lists this clone with a few counts. V and J are TRBV6-1 and TRBJ2-3, with D possibly matching TRBD1 (6 bases). This CDR3 has 14 residues. V was cut by 2 bases and J by 4 bases, with 10 bases left in between. Germline V CDR1 and CDR2: MNHNS, SASEGT. The CDR3 is CASSEQGLADTQYF. CDR3 in DNA: TGTGCCAGCAGTGAACAGGGGTTAGCAGATACGCAGTATTTT.

This clone has a handful of counts. This rearrangement joins TRBV7-9 to TRBJ1-4; D is unclear. CDR1 is SEHNR, CDR2 FQNEAQ, per germline (reference sequence). Trimming cost V 4 bases and J 0 bases, with 9 bases left between them. The CDR3 is 15 amino acids. The CDR3, as DNA: TGTGCCAGCAGCTCCCGAGCTTCAACTAATGAAAAACTGTTTTTT. Translation: CASSSRASTNEKLFF.

The genes are TRBV5-1 and TRBJ2-1, with a tentative D call TRBD2 (6 bases). The CDR3 is 16 amino acids. From germline, CDR1 is SGHRS and CDR2 YFSETQ. V lost 4 bases and J 5 bases, leaving 19 bases between the germline ends. The CDR3 DNA reads TGCGCCAGCAGCGACCCGGGACTGAACAACAACAATGAGCAGTTCTTC. Protein product: CASSDPGLNNNNEQFF.

This clone is categorized as medium-sized (0.01 to 0.1%). The genes are TRBV2 and TRBJ1-6, with 9 bases fitting TRBD1. V trimming: 6 bases; J trimming: 9 bases; junction bases outside the gene matches: 9. This CDR3 comprises 15 residues. CDR1 is SNHLY and CDR2 is FYNNEI in the germline V gene. CDR3: CASSPQGARSSPLHF. The CDR3 DNA reads as TGTGCCAGCAGCCCACAGGGGGCGAGGAGTTCACCCCTCCACTTT.

This clone has just a few counts. The chain joins TRBV5-4 to TRBJ2-3; 8 bases fit TRBD2. Germline V gene data show CDR1 as SGHNT and CDR2 as YYREEE (reference sequence). V was pared by 6 bases and J by 3 bases, with 6 bases of the junction left unmatched. CDR3 length equals 14 residues. The CDR3 loop reads CASTRGGQTDTQYF. CDR3 bases: TGTGCCAGCACCCGGGGGGGCCAGACAGATACGCAGTATTTT.

Relative to its sample, this clone is medium-sized. The V gene is TRBV6-5, the J gene TRBJ1-6; D unresolved. Looked up from germline, CDR1 is MNHEY and CDR2 is SVGAGI. V shed 7 bases and J shed 3 bases, with 7 bases lying between them. The CDR3 totals 13 residues. CDR3 amino acids: CASKRNYNSPLHF. CDR3 nucleotides: TGTGCCAGCAAGCGAAACTATAATTCACCCCTCCACTTT.

This sequence joins TRBV6-5 and TRBJ2-3; possible D gene TRBD1, 5 bases. The CDR3 contains 13 residues. Germline V gives CDR1 MNHEY, CDR2 SVGAGI. V was trimmed by 6 bases and J by 1 base, leaving 8 bases between them. The CDR3 loop is CASRPTGTDTQYF. CDR3 nucleotides: TGTGCCAGCAGGCCGACAGGCACAGATACGCAGTATTTT.

This clone was counted a single time. The rearrangement uses TRBV2 and TRBJ1-5, with 9 positions matching TRBD1. The CDR3 length is 15 residues. Germline V lookup: CDR1 SNHLY, CDR2 FYNNEI. Trimming at V came to 6 bases and at J to 1 base, leaving 4 bases not matched to a gene. The CDR3 is CASRADRGSNQPQHF. In nucleotides, the CDR3 is TGTGCCAGCAGGGCGGACAGGGGCAGCAATCAGCCCCAGCATTTT.

The chain carries TRBV5-1 and TRBJ2-5; tentatively, D is TRBD2 (6 bases). V gave up 4 bases and J gave up 5 bases, with 18 bases separating them. Germline V gene sequence: CDR1 SGHRS, CDR2 YFSETQ. This CDR3 has 15 residues. The CDR3 loop reads CASSGGVSVRETQYF. The CDR3 nucleotides read TGCGCCAGCAGCGGCGGGGTTAGCGTCCGGGAGACCCAGTACTTC.

This clone appeared once. The rearrangement links TRBV10-3 to TRBJ2-2; D unresolved. The CDR3 contains 11 residues. Trimming pared 6 bases from V and 5 bases from J, leaving 4 bases between. From germline, CDR1 is ENHRY and CDR2 SYGVKD. The CDR3 region has the DNA TGTGCCATCAGCTTAACCGGGGAGCTGTTTTTT. Translation gives CAISLTGELFF.

V and J are TRBV11-3 and TRBJ1-1, with unresolved D. The V gene's germline CDR1 is SGHNT and CDR2 YENEEA. V was cut by 1 base and J by 4 bases, with 10 bases left in between. The CDR3 runs to 14 residues. The CDR3 coding sequence is TGTGCCAGCAGCTTAGGAGGGTCGCTCACTGAAGCTTTCTTT. Its protein is CASSLGGSLTEAFF.

This clone turned up a few times. The J gene is TRBJ1-1, the V gene TRBV5-1; D perhaps matches TRBD1 (5 bases). CDR3 length: 17 amino acids. The V gene's germline CDR1 is SGHRS and CDR2 YFSETQ. V was clipped by 5 bases and J by 4 bases, with 24 bases between them. CDR3 protein: CASRSKGGPGLGTEAFF. DNA for the CDR3: TGCGCCAGCAGGTCGAAAGGTGGGCCAGGGCTGGGCACTGAAGCTTTCTTT.

The CDR3 coding sequence is TGCGCCAGCAGCCAATTCTGGACAGTTAACTCCTACGAGCAGTACTTC. Its translation: CASSQFWTVNSYEQYF. The V call is TRBV4-3, the J call TRBJ2-7; TRBD1 is a possible D gene (6 bases). The V gene's germline CDR1 is LGHNA and CDR2 YSLEER. The V end was cut by 2 bases, the J end by 0 bases, with 14 bases between. The CDR3 is 16 residues long.